This T cell receptor (beta chain) was identified during a study of early T cells in non-severe SARS-CoV-2 infection. About the research overall: Bulk RNA isolated from unsorted whole blood underwent sequencing; chains were not paired. Study-wide results and limits: Anti-spike CD8 responses were favored by VDJdb matching, which missed private and CD4 specificities.

There are 14 residues in the CDR3. Deletions cut 6 bases from V and 0 bases from J, with 11 bases between. This clonotype was recorded a few times. Its antigen is not identified. Unique molecular identifiers were attached to individual cDNA molecules. TCRdb called the 5' RACE reads again in MiXCR, with one record for every CDR3 protein. The table has roughly 120,000 distinct CDR3 sequences, over 10% seen once. J is TRBJ1-1 and V is TRBV12-3 or TRBV12-4, with D possibly being TRBD1 (6 bases). The sample consisted of whole blood, taken at baseline. This clonotype originated in an adult who was a healthcare worker with PCR-confirmed SARS-CoV-2 infection or an uninfected control (not recorded which). CDR3 protein: CASSPGTMNTEAFF. The CDR3, as DNA: TGTGCCAGCAGCCCCGGGACAATGAACACTGAAGCTTTCTTT.